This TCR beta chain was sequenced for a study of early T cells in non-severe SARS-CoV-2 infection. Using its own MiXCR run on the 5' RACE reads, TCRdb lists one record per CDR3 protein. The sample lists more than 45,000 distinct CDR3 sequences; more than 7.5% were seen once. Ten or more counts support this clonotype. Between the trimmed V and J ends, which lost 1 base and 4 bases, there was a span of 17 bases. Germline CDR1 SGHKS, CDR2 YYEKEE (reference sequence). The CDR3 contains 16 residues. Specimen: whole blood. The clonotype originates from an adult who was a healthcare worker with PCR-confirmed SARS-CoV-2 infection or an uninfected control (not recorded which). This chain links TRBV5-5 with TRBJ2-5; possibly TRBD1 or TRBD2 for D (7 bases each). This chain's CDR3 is CASSLTTGASGETQYF. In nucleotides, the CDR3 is TGTGCCAGCAGCTTGACAACAGGGGCTAGCGGAGAGACCCAGTACTTC.